This T cell receptor (beta chain) was found in a study of neurological immune-mediated disorders. There are many counts of this clonotype. This CDR3 spans 15 amino acids. Trimming removed 0 bases at V and 2 bases at J, with 10 bases between. In germline, CDR1 is SGHRS, CDR2 YFSETQ. TCRdb processed the 5' RACE reads anew with MiXCR; each CDR3 protein has one entry. The data show about 95,000 distinct CDR3 sequences, around 3.3% seen once. Sequenced input: PBMCs. The TCR originated in a woman aged 18-29 years with multiple sclerosis. This chain links TRBV5-1 with TRBJ2-3; TRBD2 might be the D (6 bases). The CDR3 protein is CASSLVAGNTDTQYF. The CDR3 DNA follows: TGCGCCAGCAGCTTGGTCGCGGGGAACACAGATACGCAGTATTTT.